The entry below describes one T cell receptor beta chain. Per the authors' pipeline: Cell counts per sample came from amplifying reference gene primers. The table came from immunoSEQ multiplex PCR; TCRdb's copy has only in-frame clones and leaves some out. The V and J calls and clone size are taken from that table; D and trimming were inferred from the DNA. This table has about 210,000 clones, 75% to 90% appearing once. The CDR3 has 17 residues. The germline gives CDR1 KGHSH, CDR2 LQKENI. V gave up 6 bases and J gave up 6 bases, with 24 bases separating them. The sample is drawn from a study of blood T cell repertoires in COVID-19. The overall study: There were acute and convalescent COVID-19 samples, and they came from the United States, Italy and Spain. Sample material is recorded as cDNA or gDNA derived from T cells, B-cell-depleted T cells, or PBMCs.

The clonotype was recovered from a man aged 40-49 years with acute or convalescent COVID-19. The genes are TRBV18 and TRBJ2-1; possible D gene TRBD2, 6 bases. The specimen was peripheral blood. Here the CDR3 reads CASSPSSGTFGSNEQFF. Here the CDR3 DNA reads TGTGCCAGCTCGCCTTCGTCCGGGACTTTCGGTTCCAATGAGCAGTTCTTC.